This TCR beta chain was recorded in a study of cytomegalovirus exposure and HLA in healthy donors. Study-wide context: From donors who were HLA-typed, an early data release held 80 million to 95 million unique TCRs. Regarding the study as a whole: In an earlier analysis, productive rearrangement rates for most beta V segments clustered near 87% or 30%. Common viral pathogens were later found to be apparently linked to several of the most significant clusters. According to the study, roughly 160 TCR beta chains were cytomegalovirus-associated.

The V gene's germline CDR1 is SGHAT and CDR2 FQNNGV. The CDR3 length is 16 residues. Unmatched junction bases numbered 7, after V lost 1 base and J lost 6 bases. It was with 60 Vbeta and 13 Jbeta primers that the PCR ran. TCRdb keeps only in-frame clones here, not all; method: immunoSEQ multiplex PCR. The repertoire has approximately 220,000 clones, roughly 83% of them found once; the top ten carry 0.71%. In regard to this clone: The antigen is not known.

This clonotype was obtained from a boy aged 2-9 years in good health and CMV-seronegative. The chain has TRBV11-2 and TRBJ2-3; 10 bases are a match to TRBD2. Sequencing input: PBMCs. The CDR3 DNA is TGTGCCAGCAGCTTAGGAGCTAGCGGGAGATTGGATACGCAGTATTTT. Translating it yields CASSLGASGRLDTQYF.